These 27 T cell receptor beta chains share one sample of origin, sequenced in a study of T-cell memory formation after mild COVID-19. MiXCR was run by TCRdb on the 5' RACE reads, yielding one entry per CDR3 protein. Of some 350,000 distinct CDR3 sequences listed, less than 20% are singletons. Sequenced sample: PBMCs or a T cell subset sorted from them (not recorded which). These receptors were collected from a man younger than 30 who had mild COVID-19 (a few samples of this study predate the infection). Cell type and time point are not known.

CDR3 sequence reads: CASSSQPGPPYNEQFF. CDR3 nucleotide sequence: TGTGCCAGCAGCTCACAACCGGGACCTCCTTACAATGAGCAGTTCTTC. The chain has TRBV7-2 and TRBJ2-1, with D perhaps matching TRBD1 or TRBD2 (5 bases each). V was clipped by 4 bases and J by 4 bases, with 17 bases between them. Looked up from germline, CDR1 is SGHTA and CDR2 is FQGNSA. CDR3 length: 16 amino acids.

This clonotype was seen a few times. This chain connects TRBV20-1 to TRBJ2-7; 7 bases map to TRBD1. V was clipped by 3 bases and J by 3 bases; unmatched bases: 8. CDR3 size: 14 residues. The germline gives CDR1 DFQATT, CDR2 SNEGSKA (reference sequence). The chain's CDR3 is CSASNPGGSYEQYV. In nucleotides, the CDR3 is TGCAGTGCTAGTAACCCAGGGGGTAGCTACGAGCAGTACGTC.

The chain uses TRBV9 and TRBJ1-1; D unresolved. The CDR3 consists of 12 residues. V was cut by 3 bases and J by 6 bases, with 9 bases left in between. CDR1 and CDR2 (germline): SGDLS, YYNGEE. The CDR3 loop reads CASSGRLPEAFF. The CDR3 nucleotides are TGTGCCAGCAGCGGAAGATTGCCTGAAGCTTTCTTT. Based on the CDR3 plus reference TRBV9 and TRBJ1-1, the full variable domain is DSGVTQTPKHLITATGQRVTLRCSPRSGDLSVYWYQQSLDQGLQFLIQYYNGEERAKGNILERFSAQQFPDLHSELNLSSLELGDSALYFCASSGRLPEAFFGQGTRLTVV.

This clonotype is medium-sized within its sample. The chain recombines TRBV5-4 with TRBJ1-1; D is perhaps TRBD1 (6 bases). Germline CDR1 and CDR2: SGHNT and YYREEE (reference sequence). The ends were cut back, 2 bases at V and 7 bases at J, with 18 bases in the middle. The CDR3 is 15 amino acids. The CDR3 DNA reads TGTGCCAGCAGCTTTGAGATCGGGGGGCAGGGTGAAGCTTTCTTT. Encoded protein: CASSFEIGGQGEAFF.

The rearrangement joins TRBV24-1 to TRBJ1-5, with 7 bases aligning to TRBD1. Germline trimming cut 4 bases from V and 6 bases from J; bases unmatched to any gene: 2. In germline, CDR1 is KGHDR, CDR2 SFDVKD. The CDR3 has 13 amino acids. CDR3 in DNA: TGTGCCACCAGTGAGACAGGGACTCAGCCCCAGCATTTT. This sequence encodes CATSETGTQPQHF.

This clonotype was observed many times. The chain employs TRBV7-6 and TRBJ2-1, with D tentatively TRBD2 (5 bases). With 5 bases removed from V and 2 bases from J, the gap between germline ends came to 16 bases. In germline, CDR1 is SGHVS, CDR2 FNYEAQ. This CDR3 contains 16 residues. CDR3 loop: CASSPESGTTYNEQFF. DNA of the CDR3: TGTGCCAGCAGCCCGGAATCGGGAACAACCTACAATGAGCAGTTCTTC. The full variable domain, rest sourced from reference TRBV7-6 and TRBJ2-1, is GAGVSQSPRYKVTKRGQDVALRCDPISGHVSLYWYRQALGQGPEFLTYFNYEAQQDKSGLPNDRFSAERPEGSISTLTIQRTEQRDSAMYRCASSPESGTTYNEQFFGPGTRLTVL.

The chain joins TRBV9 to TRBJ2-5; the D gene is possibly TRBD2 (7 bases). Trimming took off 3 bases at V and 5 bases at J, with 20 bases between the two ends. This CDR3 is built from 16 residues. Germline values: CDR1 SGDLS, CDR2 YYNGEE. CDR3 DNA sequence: TGTGCCAGCAGCGCTCCGGGGGGCCACGGGGCGGAGACCCAGTACTTC. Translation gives CASSAPGGHGAETQYF.

CDR3 nucleotide sequence: TGTGCCAGCAGCATCCGGGACTCCCGTTATTCACCCCTCCACTTT. Translating it yields CASSIRDSRYSPLHF. This sequence joins TRBV3-1 and TRBJ1-6; TRBD1 is a possible D gene (5 bases). V was clipped by 5 bases and J by 8 bases, with 16 bases between them. Per germline, CDR1 LGHDT and CDR2 YNNKEL (reference sequence). This CDR3 region has 15 residues.

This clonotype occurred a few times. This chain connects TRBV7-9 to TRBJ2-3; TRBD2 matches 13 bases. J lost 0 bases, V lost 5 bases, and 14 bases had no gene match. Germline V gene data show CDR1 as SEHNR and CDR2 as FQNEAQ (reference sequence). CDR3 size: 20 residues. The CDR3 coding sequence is TGTGCCAGCAGCGGACAGACTAGCGGGGGGTCCTATACTAGCACAGATACGCAGTATTTT. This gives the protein CASSGQTSGGSYTSTDTQYF.

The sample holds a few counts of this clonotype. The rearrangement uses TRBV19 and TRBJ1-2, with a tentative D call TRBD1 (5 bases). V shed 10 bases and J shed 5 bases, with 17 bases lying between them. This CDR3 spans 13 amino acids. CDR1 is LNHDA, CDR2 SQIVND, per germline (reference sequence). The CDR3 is CATETGTPYGYTF. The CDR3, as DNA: TGTGCCACTGAAACCGGGACTCCATATGGCTACACCTTC.

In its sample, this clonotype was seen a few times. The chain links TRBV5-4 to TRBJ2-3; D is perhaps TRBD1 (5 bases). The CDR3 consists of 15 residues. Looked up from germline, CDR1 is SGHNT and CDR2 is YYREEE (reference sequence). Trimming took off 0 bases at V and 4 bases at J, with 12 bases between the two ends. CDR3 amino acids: CASSLVGARPDTQYF. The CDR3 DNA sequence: TGTGCCAGCAGCTTGGTAGGGGCCCGCCCAGATACGCAGTATTTT.

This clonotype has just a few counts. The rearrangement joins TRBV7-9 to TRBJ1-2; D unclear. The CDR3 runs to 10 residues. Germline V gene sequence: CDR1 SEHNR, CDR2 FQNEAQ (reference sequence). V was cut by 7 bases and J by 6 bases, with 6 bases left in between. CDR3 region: CASIGDGYTF. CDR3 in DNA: TGTGCCAGCATTGGGGATGGCTACACCTTC.

CDR3 in amino acids: CASRVVIRTKETQYF. CDR3 sequence (DNA): TGTGCAAGTCGCGTAGTGATCCGGACCAAAGAGACCCAGTACTTC. This sequence joins TRBV12-2 and TRBJ2-5. TRBV12-2 is recorded as a pseudogene. The CDR3 consists of 15 residues.

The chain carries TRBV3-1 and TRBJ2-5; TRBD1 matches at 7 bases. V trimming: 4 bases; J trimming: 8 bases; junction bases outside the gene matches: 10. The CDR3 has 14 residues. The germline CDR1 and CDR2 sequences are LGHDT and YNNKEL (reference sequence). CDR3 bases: TGTGCCAGCAGCCCCACCAGGGGGAGAGGTACCCAGTACTTC. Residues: CASSPTRGRGTQYF.

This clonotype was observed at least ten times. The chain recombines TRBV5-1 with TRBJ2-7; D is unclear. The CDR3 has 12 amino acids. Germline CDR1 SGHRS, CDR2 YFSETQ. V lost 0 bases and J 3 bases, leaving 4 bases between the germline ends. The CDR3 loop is CASSLDLYEQYF. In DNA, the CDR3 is TGCGCCAGCAGCTTGGATCTCTACGAGCAGTACTTC.

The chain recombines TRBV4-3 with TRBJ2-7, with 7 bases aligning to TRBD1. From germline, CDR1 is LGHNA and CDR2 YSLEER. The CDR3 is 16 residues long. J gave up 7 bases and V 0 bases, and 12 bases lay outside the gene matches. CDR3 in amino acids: CASSQDRGQGVREQYV. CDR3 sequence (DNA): TGCGCCAGCAGCCAAGATCGAGGCCAGGGGGTGAGGGAGCAGTACGTC.

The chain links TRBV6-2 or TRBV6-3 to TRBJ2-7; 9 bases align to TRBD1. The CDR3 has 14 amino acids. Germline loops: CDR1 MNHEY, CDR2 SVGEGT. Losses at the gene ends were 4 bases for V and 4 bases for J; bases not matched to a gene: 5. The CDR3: CASSLGQGHYEQYV. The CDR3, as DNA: TGTGCCAGCAGTTTAGGACAGGGGCATTACGAGCAGTACGTC.

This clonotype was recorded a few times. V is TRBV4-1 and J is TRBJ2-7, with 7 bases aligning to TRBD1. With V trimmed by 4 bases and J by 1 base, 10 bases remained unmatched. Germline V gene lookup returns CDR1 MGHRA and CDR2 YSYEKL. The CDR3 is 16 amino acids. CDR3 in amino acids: CASSPRYTGQSYEQYV. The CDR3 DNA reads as TGCGCCAGCAGCCCCAGATATACGGGACAGTCCTACGAGCAGTACGTC.

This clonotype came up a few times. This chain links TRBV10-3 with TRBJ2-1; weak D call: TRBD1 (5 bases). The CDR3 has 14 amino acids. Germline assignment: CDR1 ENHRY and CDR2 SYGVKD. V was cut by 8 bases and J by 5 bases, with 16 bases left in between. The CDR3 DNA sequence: TGTGCCATCGGAACTCCTGGGGCTGACAATGAGCAGTTCTTC. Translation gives CAIGTPGADNEQFF.

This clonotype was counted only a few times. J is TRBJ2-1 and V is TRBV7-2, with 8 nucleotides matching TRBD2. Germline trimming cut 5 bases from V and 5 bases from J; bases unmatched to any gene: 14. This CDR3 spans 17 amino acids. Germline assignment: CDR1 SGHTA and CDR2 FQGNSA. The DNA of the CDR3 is TGTGCCAGCAGCGAGAACCGGGGGGGCCTTGGAGACAATGAGCAGTTCTTC. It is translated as CASSENRGGLGDNEQFF.

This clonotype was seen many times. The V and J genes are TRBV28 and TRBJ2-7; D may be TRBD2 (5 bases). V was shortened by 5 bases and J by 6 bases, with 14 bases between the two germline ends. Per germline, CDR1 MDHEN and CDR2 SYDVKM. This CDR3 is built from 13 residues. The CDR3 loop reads CASSRTPPGEQYV. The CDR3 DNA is TGTGCCAGCAGTAGGACTCCGCCTGGCGAGCAGTACGTC.

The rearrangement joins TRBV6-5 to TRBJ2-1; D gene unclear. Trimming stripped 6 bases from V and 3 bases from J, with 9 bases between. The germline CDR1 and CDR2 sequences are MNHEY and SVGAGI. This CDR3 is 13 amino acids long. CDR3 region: CASRDQSYNEQFF. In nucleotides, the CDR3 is TGTGCCAGCAGGGATCAGAGCTACAATGAGCAGTTCTTC.

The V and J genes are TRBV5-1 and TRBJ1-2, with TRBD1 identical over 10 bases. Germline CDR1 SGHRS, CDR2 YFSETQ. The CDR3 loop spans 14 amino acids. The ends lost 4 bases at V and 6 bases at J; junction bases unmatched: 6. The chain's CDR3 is CASSVDRGPDGYTF. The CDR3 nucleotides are TGCGCCAGCAGCGTCGACAGGGGGCCGGATGGCTACACCTTC. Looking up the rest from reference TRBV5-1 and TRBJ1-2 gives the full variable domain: KAGVTQTPRYLIKTRGQQVTLSCSPISGHRSVSWYQQTPGQGLQFLFEYFSETQRNKGNFPGRFSGRQFSNSRSEMNVSTLELGDSALYLCASSVDRGPDGYTFGSGTRLTVV.

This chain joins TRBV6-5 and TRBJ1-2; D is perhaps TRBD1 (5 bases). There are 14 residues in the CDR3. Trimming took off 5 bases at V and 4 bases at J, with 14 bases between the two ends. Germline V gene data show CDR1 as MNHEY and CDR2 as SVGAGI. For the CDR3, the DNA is TGTGCCAGCAGTCTGGGGACTGCTCCCTATGGCTACACCTTC. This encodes CASSLGTAPYGYTF.

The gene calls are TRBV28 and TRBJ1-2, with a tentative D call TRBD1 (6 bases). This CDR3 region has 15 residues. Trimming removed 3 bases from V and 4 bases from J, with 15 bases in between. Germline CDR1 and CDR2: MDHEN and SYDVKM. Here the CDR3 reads CASSLGGLRGYGYTF. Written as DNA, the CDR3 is TGTGCCAGCAGTTTGGGGGGCTTACGTGGCTATGGCTACACCTTC.

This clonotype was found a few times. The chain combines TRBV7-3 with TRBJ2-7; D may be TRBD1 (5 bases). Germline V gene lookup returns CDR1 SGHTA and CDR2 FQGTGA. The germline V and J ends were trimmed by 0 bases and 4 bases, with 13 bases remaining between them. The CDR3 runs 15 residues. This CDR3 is CASSLTGTGLYEQYF. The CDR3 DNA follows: TGTGCCAGCAGCTTAACGGGAACAGGCCTTTACGAGCAGTACTTC.

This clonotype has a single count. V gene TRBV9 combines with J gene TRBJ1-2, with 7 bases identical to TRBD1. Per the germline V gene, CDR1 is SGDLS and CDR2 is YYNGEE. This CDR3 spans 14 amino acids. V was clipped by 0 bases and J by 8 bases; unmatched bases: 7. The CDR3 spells CASSVGGDRVGYTF. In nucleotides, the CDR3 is TGTGCCAGCAGCGTAGGGGGCGACAGGGTCGGCTACACCTTC.